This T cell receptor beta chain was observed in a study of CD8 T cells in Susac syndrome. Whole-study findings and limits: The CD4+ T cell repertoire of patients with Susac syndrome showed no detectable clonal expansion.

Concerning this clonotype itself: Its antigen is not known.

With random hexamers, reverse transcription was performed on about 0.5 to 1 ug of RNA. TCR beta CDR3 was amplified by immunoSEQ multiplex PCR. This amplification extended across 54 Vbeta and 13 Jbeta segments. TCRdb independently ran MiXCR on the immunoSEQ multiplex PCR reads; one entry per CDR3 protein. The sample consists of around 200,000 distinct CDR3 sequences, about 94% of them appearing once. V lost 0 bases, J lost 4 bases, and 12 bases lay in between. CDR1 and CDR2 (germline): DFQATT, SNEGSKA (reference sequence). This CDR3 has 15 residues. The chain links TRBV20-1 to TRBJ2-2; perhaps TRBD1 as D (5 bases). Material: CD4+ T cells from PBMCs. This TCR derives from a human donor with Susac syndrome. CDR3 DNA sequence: TGCAGTGCTAGAGATGGCAGGGTGGCCACCGGGGAGCTGTTTTTT. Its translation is CSARDGRVATGELFF.